This note documents a single T cell receptor (beta chain) sequence. The specificity of this receptor is unknown. This sample was included in a study of CXCR3-negative and CXCR3-positive naive CD8 T cells (dated by TCRdb to about 2019). Regarding the study in general: In total, 130 million to 150 million TRB reads were obtained, or roughly 1.5 +/- 0.3 million reads per library. The TRBV-TRBJ cluster analysis covered naive subsets from 5 donors and memory cells from 3 donors. The diversity and physicochemical repertoire analyses included some 11 donors pooled from two independent experiments. The full study reports these points: TRBV-TRBJ usage was similar between naive CXCR3-negative and CXCR3-positive cells from the same donor, while memory cells showed distinct patterns. Both naive subsets had comparably high repertoire diversity, while memory CD8+ T cells had much lower repertoire diversity. TRB CDR3s from CXCR3-positive naive cells showed higher hydrophobicity (lower Kidera factor 4), lower energy, and higher strength and volume indices than CXCR3-negative naive cells. Surface CD5, linked to self-reactivity in mice, was comparable between naive subsets; TCR interaction strength was therefore also inferred from TRB CDR3 physicochemical properties. Freshly isolated PBMCs were used for most assays because CXCR3 expression went down partially after cryopreservation.

Sequencing used a NextSeq 550. The Human TCR Profiling Kit (MiLaboratory) was used to make UMI-labeled 5' RACE TRB cDNA libraries. cDNA synthesis used the entire amount of extracted RNA, and PCR amplification then used the entire amount of cDNA produced. The libraries were made side by side, with each library going through the same number of PCR cycles. Under the source paper's analysis protocol: With a minimum of two reads required per UMI, MIGEC and MiXCR pulled out about 54,000 +/- 9,700 unique UMI-labeled TRB cDNA molecules from each library. On average, around 40,000 +/- 10,000 functional in-frame TRB CDR3 nucleotide clonotypes lacking stop codons were found per library. Diversity metrics, including normalized Shannon-Wiener and Chao1, were computed in VDJtools after downsampling to 5000 UMI-labeled TRB molecules per sample. VDJtools computed clonotype-size-weighted physicochemical properties of the central five CDR3 residues: interaction energy, strength, volume and Kidera factor 4. Following TCRdb reprocessing, every CDR3 protein sequence forms one entry, and DNA is not provided. The V and J calls and clone size are TCRdb's, not the authors'. The table for this sample lists around 8,400 distinct CDR3 sequences. The top ten clones comprise 1.1% of the sample.

For every CD8+ T cell subset, approximately 300,000 cells were flow-sorted straight into RLT lysis buffer, and each subset was sorted in triplicate. To keep memory contaminants out, a stringent definition of naive CD8+ T cells was applied: CD45RO-CCR7+CD27+CD95-. Standard density gradient centrifugation was used to isolate peripheral blood mononuclear cells from buffy coats. A FACSAria III was used to flow-sort naive CXCR3-negative and CXCR3-positive CD8+ T cells. Total RNA was extracted from sorted cells using an RNeasy Mini Kit. The CDR3 holds 13 amino acids from the cysteine to the phenylalanine. Only the protein is on record.

The sequenced sample consisted of naive CXCR3- CD8+ T cells from blood. The meaning of the sample's cell subset or site label: CD45RO-CCR7+CD27+CD95- naive CD8+ T cells lacking CXCR3 (TNR3-). The chain was built from TRBV12-3 or TRBV12-4 and TRBJ1-5; TCRdb calls TRBD1, which cannot be checked without DNA. This TCR derives from a human donor in good health. Some clones in this sample may be carry-over from other donors' samples. CDR3 protein: CASGDKSNQPQHF.